This T cell receptor (beta chain) comes out of a study of CD8 T cells in ankylosing spondylitis. Study-level points and caveats: Disease-linked clones reportedly showed significant enrichment in matched ankylosing spondylitis synovial fluid. Among TCR beta sequences, a motif of about 8 highly homologous variants appeared characteristic of ankylosing spondylitis blood.

This clonotype occurred many times. Antigen unknown. Making use of molecular barcodes, quantitative 5'-RACE generated TCR beta libraries. TCRdb itself ran the 5' RACE reads through MiXCR, one entry per CDR3 protein. The top ten hold approximately 6.2% of the sample, which has hundreds of thousands of distinct CDR3 sequences, roughly 13% seen once. Germline CDR1 reads LGHDT; CDR2 reads YNNKEL (reference sequence). The trim removed 1 base at V and 4 bases at J, leaving 2 bases unmatched. This CDR3 region has 17 residues. This chain links TRBV3-1 with TRBJ2-2, with TRBD2 identical over 14 bases. The sequenced material came from blood, either unsorted or a sorted T cell fraction (not recorded which). The receptor's source is a male donor with ankylosing spondylitis. The CDR3 sequence is CASSQAGTSGSTGELFF. DNA for the CDR3: TGTGCCAGCAGCCAAGCCGGGACTAGCGGGAGCACCGGGGAGCTGTTTTTT.